The sequence of this TCR beta chain was determined in a study of T cells in Graves' hyperthyroidism and ophthalmopathy (dated by TCRdb to 2018 to 2020). Concerning the study at large: Peripheral blood samples were taken at initial diagnosis, before any treatment was given. Prospective prediction of ophthalmopathy was tested in an independent validation cohort consisting of 18 hyperthyroidism patients and 17 patients who later progressed to ophthalmopathy. Once sampling was done, hyperthyroidism patients were given methimazole at a starting dose of 30 mg daily, whereas ophthalmopathy patients were given high-dose intravenous methylprednisolone. The roughly 94 discovery patients were randomly divided into training and test sets at a 7:3 ratio. To identify distinguishing TCR V-J signatures, a discovery cohort of roughly 100 patients was used, comprising fewer than 45 with Graves' ophthalmopathy and some 57 with stable Graves' hyperthyroidism. The study also compared thyroid tissue and blood T-cell repertoires from several Graves' hyperthyroidism patients. TCR Vbeta CDR3 sequencing of 130 to 150 peripheral blood samples (roughly 41 ophthalmopathy, 75 hyperthyroidism and about 17 progressor patients) is reported in the paper. Findings and caveats that apply to the study as a whole: In validation, the model predicted progression to ophthalmopathy with just under 71% sensitivity and about 72% specificity, a median of around 6.6 months before onset. No statistical method was used to set the sample size in advance, and investigators knew the group allocation. Most expanded thyroid clonotypes (frequency above 0.001) were also detected in blood, suggesting blood repertoires may reflect thyroid immune responses. Ophthalmopathy was separated from stable hyperthyroidism by a 13 V-J signature model, with about 88% sensitivity and roughly 81% specificity obtained in cross-validation and 80%/75% obtained in testing.

Hyperthyroidism patients were aged 18 to 65 years and newly diagnosed, with disease duration of less than 2 months. Patients with uncontrolled infections, other autoimmune diseases, pregnancy or lactation were excluded. Clinical symptoms, serum thyroxine and TRAb, thyroid ultrasound, and orbital computed tomography formed the basis for the diagnoses. Blood from progressor patients was drawn when they were first diagnosed with hyperthyroidism, before any ophthalmopathy symptoms appeared. Ficoll-Paque density gradient centrifugation was used to isolate PBMCs from approximately 10 ml of fresh peripheral blood. Patients classed as progressors first received a Graves' hyperthyroidism diagnosis and then went on to develop ophthalmopathy during follow-up. Total RNA was extracted using Trizol reagent, and RNA quality was assessed on an Agilent 2100 Bioanalyzer. With regard to this clonotype: What this receptor recognizes is not known. This may be a read error: a much more frequent sequence differs by one nucleotide.

Inclusive of the bounding cysteine and phenylalanine, the CDR3 is 17 residues long. Only CDR3 DNA is held: 51 bases, read in frame from base 1. Via the germline V gene, CDR1 is MNHNS and CDR2 SASEGT. TCR beta CDR3 regions were amplified from RNA transcripts. The first round of RT-PCR for the TCR CDR3 was performed with the HTBI primer set and the Qiagen OneStep RT-PCR kit. Libraries were constructed in a second round of multiplex PCR, after which size selection and purification were carried out. The libraries were sequenced on an Illumina HiSeq2000 using paired-end 100 bp reads. From the authors' description of their analysis: SOAPnuke was used to process the raw data, removing reads that contained adapters or uncalled bases, had a mean Phred below 15, or lacked an exact match to the constant primer or identifier. High-quality paired reads were merged with COPE v1.2.5, and unique nucleotide sequences were defined as clonotypes. Clonotypes were aligned to IMGT TRBV, TRBD and TRBJ reference segments using MiTCR v1.1. Analysis was restricted to V-J combinations with a frequency above 0.0001, which covered 99% to 99.2% of repertoires. A TCS score was defined as the ratio between F50 (clonal expansion) and ExV (chaos), using BLOSUM62-based TCRdist between CDR3 peptides within each V-J. Welch's t-statistics and random forest reduced just over 500 V-J features to roughly 13, which were used in a naive Bayes classifier (R e1071). TCRdb cleaned the public reads at Q25 with fastp, built clones with MiXCR and kept in-frame beta chains. Each entry is one CDR3 protein sequence, shown with its most common DNA and genes. In this record, the V and J calls reflect TCRdb's handling and not the investigators' own analysis. Recorded for this sample are roughly 150,000 distinct CDR3 sequences; 8% to 9.5% of them occurred a single time. The ten largest clones take up approximately 20% of the sample.

The source of this sequence is a woman younger than 35 with Graves' hyperthyroidism that later progressed to Graves' ophthalmopathy. The specimen sequenced was blood. The V gene is TRBV6-1 and the J gene is TRBJ1-5, with TRBD1 identical over 7 junction bases. CDR3 region: CASSELGTALHNQPRHF. The sequenced DNA: TGTGCCAGCAGTGAATTGGGGACAGCGCTACACAATCAGCCCCGGCATTTT.